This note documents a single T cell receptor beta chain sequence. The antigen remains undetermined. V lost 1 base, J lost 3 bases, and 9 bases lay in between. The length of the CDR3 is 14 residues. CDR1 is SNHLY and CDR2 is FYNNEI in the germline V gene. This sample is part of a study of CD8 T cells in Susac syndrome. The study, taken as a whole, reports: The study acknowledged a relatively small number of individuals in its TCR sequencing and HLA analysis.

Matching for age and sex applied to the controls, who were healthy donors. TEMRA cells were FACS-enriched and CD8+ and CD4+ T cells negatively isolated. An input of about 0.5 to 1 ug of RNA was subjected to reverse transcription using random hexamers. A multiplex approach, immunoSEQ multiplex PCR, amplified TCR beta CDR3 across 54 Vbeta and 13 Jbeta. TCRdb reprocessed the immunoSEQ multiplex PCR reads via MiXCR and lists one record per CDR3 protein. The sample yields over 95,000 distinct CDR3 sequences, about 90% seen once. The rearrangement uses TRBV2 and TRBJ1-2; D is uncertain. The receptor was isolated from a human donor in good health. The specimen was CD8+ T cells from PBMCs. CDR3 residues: CASSEGGRDYGYTF. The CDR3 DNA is TGTGCCAGCAGTGAAGGAGGGCGTGACTATGGCTACACCTTC.